This record concerns one T cell receptor beta chain sequence. The record originates from a study of blood T cell repertoires in COVID-19. Libraries were prepared by immunoSEQ multiplex PCR; TCRdb keeps only in-frame clonotypes and omits some of them. This table holds just over 650,000 clones, about nine tenths found once. The CDR3 runs 14 residues. The V end was cut by 4 bases, the J end by 4 bases, with 13 bases between. Germline V CDR1 and CDR2: MDHEN, SYDVKM. This clonotype was obtained from a woman aged 18-29 years with acute or convalescent COVID-19. V usage is TRBV28 and J usage is TRBJ1-2; unclear D gene. The sample was peripheral blood. CDR3 sequence reads: CASSSGPPLYGYTF. The CDR3 DNA reads TGTGCCAGCAGTTCCGGTCCTCCACTCTATGGCTACACCTTC.